This T cell receptor beta chain appears in the sequencing data of a study of blood T cell repertoires in COVID-19. The data were produced by immunoSEQ multiplex PCR, yet TCRdb's version contains in-frame clones alone and is incomplete. The sample has some 200,000 clones, approximately 90% seen once; the top ten hold 0.8% to 1%. There are 13 residues in the CDR3. Looked up from germline, CDR1 is LNHDA and CDR2 is SQIVND (reference sequence). Trimming took 5 bases from V and 4 from J, leaving 10 bases between them. The J gene is TRBJ2-3, the V gene TRBV19; D gene ambiguous. This receptor was obtained from a woman under 30 who had recovered from COVID-19. Sequencing was performed on peripheral blood. CDR3 sequence: CASSGRKADTQYF. CDR3 DNA: TGTGCCAGTAGTGGCAGGAAGGCAGATACGCAGTATTTT.